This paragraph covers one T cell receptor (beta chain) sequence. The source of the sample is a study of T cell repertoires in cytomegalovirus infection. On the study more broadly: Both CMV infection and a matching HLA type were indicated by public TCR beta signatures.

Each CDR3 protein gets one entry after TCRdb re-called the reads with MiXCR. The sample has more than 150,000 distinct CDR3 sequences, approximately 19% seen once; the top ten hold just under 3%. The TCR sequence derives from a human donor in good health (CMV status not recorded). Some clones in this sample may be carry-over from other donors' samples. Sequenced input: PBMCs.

CDR3 DNA sequence: TGTGCCAGCAGCTTGGTCCAGGGCGGTTCCTATGGCTACACCTTC. Encoded protein: CASSLVQGGSYGYTF. The genes are TRBV5-6 and TRBJ1-2; tentatively, D is TRBD1 (5 bases). Deletions cut 0 bases from V and 4 bases from J, with 13 bases between. Germline lookup yields CDR1 SGHDT and CDR2 YYEEEE. The CDR3 is made up of 15 amino acids.